This is a list of T cell receptor beta chains from one sample in a study of control samples from healthy donors and cancer patients. Some clones are missing from TCRdb's copy, which holds only in-frame ones; the method was immunoSEQ multiplex PCR. The repertoire includes over 45,000 clones, around 90% of them detected once, and roughly 1.4% sits in the top ten. The sample comprised PBMCs. These receptor sequences come from a man aged 40-49 years with colorectal cancer. Both conserved end residues are part of each CDR3. D genes are given only for firm matches. Expanded clones are given a class, and other clones once, few, many or no size at all.

TRBJ1-5,NA,NA,TRBV6-5,TGTGCCAGCAGTTACTCAGGCGGAAGTAATCAGCCCCAGCATTTT,CASSYSGGSNQPQHF
TRBJ2-7,TRBD1,NA,TRBV19,TGTGCCAGTAGTATTTACCAGGGGGCCTCGACCTACGAGCAGTACTTC,CASSIYQGASTYEQYF
TRBJ1-2,TRBD1,NA,TRBV7-9,TGTGCCAGCAGCTTAGCGGTCCGGACAGGGGTGGGGGGCTACACCTTC,CASSLAVRTGVGGYTF
TRBJ2-7,NA,NA,TRBV9,TGTGCCAGCAGCGTAGAGGGTAGCGAGCAGTACTTC,CASSVEGSEQYF
TRBJ2-7,TRBD2,NA,TRBV14,TGTGCCAGCAGCCAAGAAGTGGGAGGGCTTGACGAGCAGTACTTC,CASSQEVGGLDEQYF
TRBJ2-5,NA,NA,TRBV5-1,TGCGCCAGCAGCTTGGCCCCTAAGACCCAGTACTTC,CASSLAPKTQYF
TRBJ1-5,NA,NA,TRBV12-5,TGTGCTAGTGGTTTGGTGACAGCACTTCCAGATCAGCCCCAGCATTTT,CASGLVTALPDQPQHF
TRBJ2-1,TRBD2,NA,TRBV9,TGTGCCAGCAGCCCTAGCGGGATTAACTACAATGAGCAGTTCTTC,CASSPSGINYNEQFF
TRBJ1-5,TRBD1,NA,TRBV27,TGTGCCAGCGGCCCCTTAACAGGGGGCTGGGTTAGCAATCAGCCCCAGCATTTT,CASGPLTGGWVSNQPQHF
TRBJ2-2,NA,NA,TRBV28,TGTGCCAGCAAGACCGGGACGATCACCGGGGAGCTGTTTTTT,CASKTGTITGELFF
TRBJ1-2,NA,NA,TRBV4-3,TGCGCCAGCAGCCAAGGGGACACCTCTAACTATGGCTACACCTTC,CASSQGDTSNYGYTF
TRBJ2-1,NA,once,TRBV7-7,TGTGCTAGCAGCTTAGAAGTAGCGGACTACAATGAGCAGTTCTTC,CASSLEVADYNEQFF
TRBJ2-7,TRBD1,NA,TRBV27,TGTGCCAGCAGCCAGGGGACAGGGCAGGGATACGAGCAGTACTTC,CASSQGTGQGYEQYF
TRBJ2-3,NA,NA,TRBV7-2,TGTGCCAGCAGCTTAAATTTGGAGGCAGATACGCAGTATTTT,CASSLNLEADTQYF
TRBJ2-5,TRBD1,NA,TRBV2,TGTGCCAGCAGAAAGGACAGGGGAGCCCAAGAGACCCAGTACTTC,CASRKDRGAQETQYF
TRBJ2-5,TRBD2,once,TRBV5-4,TGTGCCAGCAGCCCAGAGTTTGGATTAGCGGGGGAGTACCAAGAGACCCAGTACTTC,CASSPEFGLAGEYQETQYF
TRBJ2-7,TRBD2,NA,TRBV7-9,TGTGCCAGCAGCTTAGGGCTAGCGGGAGCTCGGTGGGAGCAGTACTTC,CASSLGLAGARWEQYF
TRBJ2-1,NA,NA,TRBV7-2,TGTGCCAGCAGCTTAGGATTAGACTCCTACAATGAGCAGTTCTTC,CASSLGLDSYNEQFF
TRBJ2-3,TRBD1,NA,TRBV7-9,TGTGCCAGCAGCCCTACCTTGACAGGGAGCACAGATACGCAGTATTTT,CASSPTLTGSTDTQYF
TRBJ1-5,TRBD1,NA,TRBV3-1/TRBV3-2,TGTGCCAGCAGCCAAGGACAGGGTCGCAATCAGCCCCAGCATTTT,CASSQGQGRNQPQHF
TRBJ1-5,TRBD1,NA,TRBV12-3/TRBV12-4,TGTGCCAGCAGTCGGGACAGGGATCAGCCCCAGCATTTT,CASSRDRDQPQHF
TRBJ1-1,NA,few,TRBV5-4,TGTGCCAGCAGCCCCCTAGGAGGATCTACTGAAGCTTTCTTT,CASSPLGGSTEAFF
TRBJ1-4,TRBD1,NA,TRBV25-1,TGTGCCAGCCGGGACAGGTTGGCAACTAATGAAAAACTGTTTTTT,CASRDRLATNEKLFF
TRBJ2-7,TRBD2,NA,TRBV11-2,TGTGCCAGCAGCTTAGGGACTAGCTACGAGCAGTACTTC,CASSLGTSYEQYF
TRBJ2-3,TRBD2,once,TRBV28,TGTGCCAGCAACCTTGGTGCGGGAGCTGGAGATACGCAGTATTTT,CASNLGAGAGDTQYF
TRBJ1-2,TRBD1,NA,TRBV30,TGTGCCAGGACCTACTCAGGGGGTTCGAACTATGGCTACACCTTC,CARTYSGGSNYGYTF
TRBJ2-5,NA,NA,TRBV7-6,TGTGCCAGCAGCTCCCCGGGGCAGGGGGGGGAGACCCAGTACTTC,CASSSPGQGGETQYF
TRBJ2-7,TRBD1,NA,TRBV11-3,TGTGCCAGCAGCTTAGAGGGACAGGGAAGAGACGAGCAGTACTTC,CASSLEGQGRDEQYF
TRBJ2-1,NA,NA,TRBV6-1,TGTGCCAGCAGTGAAAGGGGTACAGGCCCGTTCTTC,CASSERGTGPFF
TRBJ1-4,NA,NA,TRBV4-1,TGCGCCAGCAGGAGGATAGCAGGCCTCAATGAAAAACTGTTTTTT,CASRRIAGLNEKLFF
TRBJ1-1,NA,NA,TRBV19,TGTGCCAGTAGTATAGCTGGAGGCCCGGTGTCTGAAGCTTTCTTT,CASSIAGGPVSEAFF
TRBJ2-2,NA,NA,TRBV4-1,TGCGCCAGCAGCCACGCAGGGGTGGCCGGGGAGCTGTTTTTT,CASSHAGVAGELFF
TRBJ1-1,NA,once,TRBV7-9,TGTGCCAGCAGCTTAGAAGTCCGCGGCACTGAAGCTTTCTTT,CASSLEVRGTEAFF
TRBJ1-6,NA,NA,TRBV27,TGTGCCAGCAGTTTATATAACAGGCCGGGGGATAATTCACCCCTCCACTTT,CASSLYNRPGDNSPLHF
TRBJ1-5,TRBD1,NA,TRBV19,TGTGCCAGTAGCTGGATCGACAGGGACAATCAGCCCCAGCATTTT,CASSWIDRDNQPQHF
TRBJ2-5,NA,NA,TRBV27,TGTGCCAGCAGTTTAATGGCAGACCAAGAGACCCAGTACTTC,CASSLMADQETQYF
TRBJ2-5,NA,NA,TRBV5-1,TGCGCCAGCAGCAGGATGGAGAGTCAAGAGACCCAGTACTTC,CASSRMESQETQYF
TRBJ2-1,TRBD2,once,TRBV30,TGTGCCTGGAAAAAACCTAGCGGGTTCTACAATGAGCAGTTCTTC,CAWKKPSGFYNEQFF
TRBJ1-2,NA,NA,TRBV13,TGTGCCAGCAGCCATCAAGGGTCGGAGTATGGCTACACCTTC,CASSHQGSEYGYTF
TRBJ2-5,TRBD1,NA,TRBV18,TGTGCCAGCTCACCACTCGGACAGGGGGAAGAGACCCAGTACTTC,CASSPLGQGEETQYF
TRBJ1-3,TRBD1,NA,TRBV6-1,TGTGCCAGCAGTGAAATTGGGACAGGGAATGGAAACACCATATATTTT,CASSEIGTGNGNTIYF
TRBJ1-2,NA,NA,TRBV30,TGTGCCTGGAGTGTGAGGATAAACTATGGCTACACCTTC,CAWSVRINYGYTF
TRBJ1-6,NA,NA,TRBV18,TGTGCCAGCTCACCATCAGGGGCGTCTAATTCACCCCTCCACTTT,CASSPSGASNSPLHF
TRBJ1-2,TRBD1,NA,TRBV4-3,TGCGCCAGCAGCCAAGATTGGGACAGGGGCTATGGCTACACCTTC,CASSQDWDRGYGYTF
TRBJ2-5,NA,NA,TRBV18,TGTGCCAGCTCACCAGGGCACCAAGAGACCCAGTACTTC,CASSPGHQETQYF